The rows below give T cell receptor beta chains drawn from one sample of a study of cytomegalovirus exposure and HLA in healthy donors. Sequencing was performed with immunoSEQ multiplex PCR; in TCRdb, only in-frame clones are kept and a portion is missing. Found here are 120,000 or so clones, roughly 80% of them singletons; the top ten hold 5.5% to 8%. Sequencing was done on a sample of PBMCs. Receptors originate from a woman in her thirties or forties in good health and CMV-seronegative. The CDR3 runs from the conserved cysteine through the conserved F or W. Fields, in order: clone size, D gene, CDR3 length, J gene, V gene, CDR3 DNA, CDR3 protein. A D gene is named only where the DNA matches it firmly. Some rows mark clone size as missing; the rest say once, few, many or name a class of expanded clone.

once,TRBD2,16,TRBJ2-1,TRBV28,TGTGCCAGCGGGTCCGCGTCAGCGGGAGGTTACAATGAGCAGTTCTTC,CASGSASAGGYNEQFF
.,TRBD1,15,TRBJ2-5,TRBV5-1,TGCGCCAGCAGCTTGAATACAGGGGGCGCGGAGACCCAGTACTTC,CASSLNTGGAETQYF
.,TRBD1,14,TRBJ1-6,TRBV9,TGTGCCAGCAAGGGACAGGGTACATACTCACCCCTCCACTTT,CASKGQGTYSPLHF
.,TRBD2,17,TRBJ2-7,TRBV28,TGTGCCAGCAGCTACGTAATTGCGGGAGGGATAAAATACGAGCAGTACTTC,CASSYVIAGGIKYEQYF
.,TRBD1,14,TRBJ1-1,TRBV6-1,TGTGCCAGCAGTACCCCAGGGGGCGCCGATGAAGCTTTCTTT,CASSTPGGADEAFF
once,TRBD2,17,TRBJ2-5,TRBV27,TGTGCCAGCAGTTTCCGAACTAGCGGGAGGATGGAGGAGACCCAGTACTTC,CASSFRTSGRMEETQYF
.,TRBD2,14,TRBJ2-7,TRBV5-1,TGCGCCAGCACAATTGGGACTAGCGGGTACGAGCAGTACTTC,CASTIGTSGYEQYF
.,TRBD2,15,TRBJ2-1,TRBV7-9,TGTGCCAGCAGCCTCCACAGCGGGAGTTACAATGAGCAGTTCTTC,CASSLHSGSYNEQFF
.,TRBD2,15,TRBJ2-2,TRBV15,TGTGCCACCAGCACCCGACTAGCGGGAACCGGGGAGCTGTTTTTT,CATSTRLAGTGELFF
.,.,11,TRBJ1-2,TRBV7-2,TGTGCCAGCAGCCCCACCCAGGGCTACACCTTC,CASSPTQGYTF
.,TRBD1,15,TRBJ2-5,TRBV19,TGTGCCAGTAGTATACGAGGGGGCGGTTTGGAGACCCAGTACTTC,CASSIRGGGLETQYF
few,TRBD2,15,TRBJ2-1,TRBV5-1,TGCGCCAGCAGCTTGGGCGGGAGCTCCTACAATGAGCAGTTCTTC,CASSLGGSSYNEQFF
few,.,13,TRBJ1-1,TRBV15,TGTGCCACCCGTAACAGGGTAAGCACTGAAGCTTTCTTT,CATRNRVSTEAFF
once,.,14,TRBJ2-1,TRBV5-1,TGCGCCAGCAGCTTGATGGGCAGCCGGGAGGAGCAGTTCTTC,CASSLMGSREEQFF
few,TRBD2,16,TRBJ2-1,TRBV2,TGTGCCAGCAGTAACACCGGGACTAGCGGGAGAGATGAGCAGTTCTTC,CASSNTGTSGRDEQFF
few,TRBD2,14,TRBJ2-7,TRBV9,TGTGCCAGCAGCGTCCTAGCGGGCCCCTACGAGCAGTACTTC,CASSVLAGPYEQYF
.,TRBD1,16,TRBJ1-1,TRBV7-2,TGTGCCAGCAGCTTAGATCGGCGGACAGGGGTCACTGAAGCTTTCTTT,CASSLDRRTGVTEAFF
.,.,12,TRBJ1-1,TRBV6-5,TGTGCCAGCAGTACGACAGATAATGAAGCTTTCTTT,CASSTTDNEAFF
.,TRBD2,15,TRBJ2-2,TRBV2,TGTGCCAGCAGAGGACTAGCGGGAGGCCCCGGGGAGCTGTTTTTT,CASRGLAGGPGELFF
.,TRBD2,15,TRBJ2-2,TRBV7-2,TGTGCCAGCAGGGTGCCGGGGGGGCGGACCGGGGAGCTGTTTTTT,CASRVPGGRTGELFF
.,TRBD2,17,TRBJ2-3,TRBV5-1,TGCGCCAGCAGCTTGGTTAGCGGGAGGGCCAAGGGAGATACGCAGTATTTT,CASSLVSGRAKGDTQYF
once,.,12,TRBJ2-3,TRBV29-1,TGCAGCGTTGAACCCAACACAGATACGCAGTATTTT,CSVEPNTDTQYF
few,TRBD1,17,TRBJ2-7,TRBV19,TGTGCCAGTAGTATAGCTGGTAAGACAGGGGACGCCTACGAGCAGTACTTC,CASSIAGKTGDAYEQYF
.,TRBD1,15,TRBJ2-1,TRBV5-1,TGCGCCAGCAGCCAAGGGACAGTCTCCTACAATGAGCAGTTCTTC,CASSQGTVSYNEQFF
.,.,13,TRBJ2-7,TRBV27,TGTGCCAGCAGTTTATTCTCAGGTTCCGAGCAGTACTTC,CASSLFSGSEQYF
.,.,16,TRBJ2-1,TRBV15,TGTGCCACCAGCAGATCTAGCGTGACAACCCCCAATGAGCAGTTCTTC,CATSRSSVTTPNEQFF
.,TRBD1,14,TRBJ1-1,TRBV7-9,TGTTCCAGCAGCTTTGGACAGGCGAACACTGAAGCTTTCTTT,CSSSFGQANTEAFF
.,.,14,TRBJ2-1,TRBV7-2,TGTGCCAGCAGCTCCGGGATCAATTTCGGCGAGCAGTTCTTC,CASSSGINFGEQFF
.,.,16,TRBJ2-2,TRBV11-2,TGTGCCAGCAGCTTAGGGTTCTTTCAGGGAACCGGGGAGCTGTTTTTT,CASSLGFFQGTGELFF
.,.,13,TRBJ1-2,TRBV11-2,TGTGCCAGCAGCTTAACCCAGGGTTATGGCTACACCTTC,CASSLTQGYGYTF
.,.,14,TRBJ2-3,TRBV19,TGTGCCAGTAGCCCAGGTTACTTGCCAGATACGCAGTATTTT,CASSPGYLPDTQYF
.,.,16,TRBJ2-3,TRBV28,TGTGCCAGCAGCCCCCGCGAATACCCCCGCACAGATACGCAGTATTTT,CASSPREYPRTDTQYF
.,.,15,TRBJ2-3,TRBV11-2,TGTGCCAGCAGCTTAGGAGGTAGCGCGACAGATACGCAGTATTTT,CASSLGGSATDTQYF
.,.,12,TRBJ1-4,TRBV28,TGTGCCAGCGGAGGATCGGATGAAAAACTGTTTTTT,CASGGSDEKLFF
.,.,16,TRBJ2-2,TRBV7-6,TGTGCCAGCAGCGCCAGACGGGAGATTTTCACCGGGGAGCTGTTTTTT,CASSARREIFTGELFF
.,.,15,TRBJ1-2,TRBV5-1,TGCGCCAGCAGCTGGGAGGTTGGCGGAGGGTATGGCTACACCTTC,CASSWEVGGGYGYTF
.,TRBD1,15,TRBJ2-1,TRBV18,TGTGCCAGCTCACCCCGGGTTGGACAGGGCAATGAGCAGTTCTTC,CASSPRVGQGNEQFF
.,.,12,TRBJ2-7,TRBV10-3,TGTGCCATCAGTGCACAGGGCAACGAGCAGTACTTC,CAISAQGNEQYF
.,TRBD1,14,TRBJ1-1,TRBV5-1,TGCGCCAGCAGCCTAAGGGGGCGTGGAACTGAAGCTTTCTTT,CASSLRGRGTEAFF
.,.,10,TRBJ2-7,TRBV20-1,TGCAGTGCTAGTGCGGGCTGGCAGTACTTC,CSASAGWQYF
few,.,14,TRBJ2-7,TRBV28,TGTGCCAGCAGGCGACAGGGAGGAAGCTACGAGCAGTACTTC,CASRRQGGSYEQYF
.,TRBD1,15,TRBJ1-5,TRBV2,TGTGCCAGCAGTGACAGGGGGGCGAGCAATCAGCCCCAGCATTTT,CASSDRGASNQPQHF
.,.,16,TRBJ1-2,TRBV28,TGTGCCAGCAGTCCCGCCGGGACACGCCGACCCTATGGCTACACCTTC,CASSPAGTRRPYGYTF
.,TRBD1,14,TRBJ1-1,TRBV6-5,TGTGCCAGTATAATAGGACAGGGACGGACTGAAGCTTTCTTT,CASIIGQGRTEAFF